The 15 T cell receptor beta chains in this list originate from one sample, sequenced in a study of T-cell reconstitution after alpha-beta-depleted transplantation in children. Unique molecular identifiers were used in preparing the TCRbeta library. MiXCR, applied by TCRdb to the PCR reads, yields one record per CDR3 protein. The table records roughly 790,000 distinct CDR3 sequences, about 16% of them present only once. The sample here was PBMCs, mostly from graft donor cells, taken 360 days after TCRalphabeta/CD19-depleted stem cell transplant. All receptors come from a male patient aged 10-17 years who had a stem cell transplant for acute lymphoblastic leukemia, so the T cells may come from the graft donor.

This clonotype was seen repeatedly, ten times or more. This chain uses TRBV20-1 with TRBJ2-3; D gene uncertain. Germline CDR1 and CDR2: DFQATT and SNEGSKA (reference sequence). Between the trimmed V and J ends, which lost 7 bases and 0 bases, there was a span of 5 bases. The CDR3 extends over 11 amino acids. The CDR3 reads CSVTSTDTQYF. The DNA for the CDR3 is TGCAGTGTAACAAGCACAGATACGCAGTATTTT.

The chain is built from TRBV12-3 or TRBV12-4 and TRBJ2-1, with a weak D call TRBD2 (5 bases). The CDR3 extends over 13 amino acids. Trimming cost V 4 bases and J 9 bases, with 13 bases left between them. The CDR3 DNA is TGTGCCAGCAGTTCTAGAGAGGGAACTGAGCAGTTCTTC. It specifies CASSSREGTEQFF.

The rearrangement joins TRBV15 to TRBJ1-5; 8 bases match TRBD1. The junction had 12 bases not matched to a gene; V was cut back by 8 bases and J by 6 bases. The CDR3 consists of 15 residues. CDR1 and CDR2 from the germline V gene are LNHNV and YYDKDF (reference sequence). CDR3 DNA sequence: TGTGCCACCTCCCTTGACAGGGGAAGGGTTCAGCCCCAGCATTTT. It translates to CATSLDRGRVQPQHF.

This clonotype was seen more than once but under ten times. CDR3 region: CASSDPLSNQPQHF. The CDR3 DNA is TGCGCCAGCAGTGACCCACTTAGCAATCAGCCCCAGCATTTT. V and J are TRBV10-2 and TRBJ1-5; no firm D call. This CDR3 is built from 14 residues. The germline V gene encodes CDR1 WSHSY and CDR2 SAAADI. The V end was cut by 3 bases, the J end by 0 bases, with 6 bases between.

The rearrangement uses TRBV18 and TRBJ2-3; no clear D gene. CDR3 size: 16 residues. Germline CDR1 is KGHSH and CDR2 is LQKENI. V dropped 2 bases and J dropped 0 bases, with 12 bases sitting between them. The CDR3 DNA is TGTGCCAGCTCACCATTGGACGCCCTTAGCACAGATACGCAGTATTTT. This translates into CASSPLDALSTDTQYF.

V is TRBV5-6 and J is TRBJ1-1; the D gene is possibly TRBD1 (6 bases). This CDR3 spans 16 amino acids. Germline CDR1 reads SGHDT; CDR2 reads YYEEEE. Deletions cut 2 bases from V and 3 bases from J, with 17 bases between. CDR3 DNA sequence: TGTGCCAGCAGCTTATTCACAGGGAGGGATGACACTGAAGCTTTCTTT. Its translation: CASSLFTGRDDTEAFF.

The rearrangement joins TRBV15 to TRBJ2-2, with a possible D match to TRBD2 (6 bases). This CDR3 contains 13 residues. V lost 6 bases and J 7 bases, leaving 12 bases between the germline ends. CDR1 LNHNV and CDR2 YYDKDF come from the germline V gene (reference sequence). CDR3 amino acids: CATREGNLGELFF. The DNA for the CDR3 is TGTGCCACCAGGGAGGGAAATCTCGGGGAGCTGTTTTTT. Based on the CDR3 plus reference TRBV15 and TRBJ2-2, the full variable domain is DAMVIQNPRYQVTQFGKPVTLSCSQTLNHNVMYWYQQKSSQAPKLLFHYYDKDFNNEADTPDNFQSRRPNTSFCFLDIRSPGLGDTAMYLCATREGNLGELFFGEGSRLTVL.

This chain connects TRBV20-1 to TRBJ1-1; TRBD1 matches 7 bases. The CDR3 has 12 residues. Germline CDR1 is DFQATT and CDR2 is SNEGSKA (reference sequence). With V trimmed by 4 bases and J by 9 bases, 8 bases remained unmatched. The CDR3 DNA is TGCAGTGCTAACCCGGGACAGCGTAAAGCTTTCTTT. It encodes CSANPGQRKAFF.

This clonotype was seen only a few times. The chain recombines TRBV2 with TRBJ1-6, with a weak D call TRBD1 (6 bases). Per the germline V gene, CDR1 is SNHLY and CDR2 is FYNNEI. The CDR3 is 14 amino acids. Between the trimmed V and J ends, which lost 3 bases and 14 bases, there was a span of 17 bases. The CDR3 protein is CASSESPGVITLHF. CDR3 in DNA: TGTGCCAGCAGTGAGTCACCAGGGGTTATTACCCTCCACTTT.

This clonotype was counted at least ten times. This chain uses TRBV5-8 with TRBJ2-3; D call uncertain. The V end was cut by 5 bases, the J end by 0 bases, with 16 bases between. The CDR3 spans 16 residues. Germline V gives CDR1 SGHTS, CDR2 YDEGEE. The CDR3 region is CASSGAWGASTDTQYF. The CDR3 DNA reads TGTGCCAGCAGTGGAGCATGGGGTGCTAGCACAGATACGCAGTATTTT.

This chain links TRBV30 with TRBJ1-1, with D perhaps matching TRBD1 (6 bases). The CDR3 runs 16 residues. The germline V and J ends were trimmed by 1 base and 1 base, with 16 bases remaining between them. Germline V CDR1 and CDR2: GTSNPN, SVGIG (reference sequence). The CDR3 spells CAWSEDRHSPNTEAFF. The DNA for the CDR3 is TGTGCCTGGAGTGAAGACAGGCATTCCCCGAACACTGAAGCTTTCTTT.

This clonotype was counted a few times. CDR3 DNA: TGTGCCTGGAGTGTAAGGAGGCAGGGAGGCTATGGCTACACCTTC. It codes for CAWSVRRQGGYGYTF. The chain uses TRBV30 and TRBJ1-2; weak D call: TRBD1 (5 bases). The V gene's germline CDR1 is GTSNPN and CDR2 SVGIG (reference sequence). The CDR3 extends over 15 amino acids. V was trimmed by 0 bases and J by 4 bases, leaving 15 bases between them.

The V gene is TRBV29-1, the J gene TRBJ2-1, with 10 bases identical to TRBD1. V was clipped by 3 bases and J by 4 bases; unmatched bases: 12. The CDR3 runs 17 residues. The germline V gene encodes CDR1 SQVTM and CDR2 ANQGSEA. CDR3 nucleotide sequence: TGCAGCGTTGACGAAGACAGGGGGCAGAATCGGTACAATGAGCAGTTCTTC. This translates into CSVDEDRGQNRYNEQFF.

This clonotype has a count of ten or more. The chain couples TRBV12-3 or TRBV12-4 to TRBJ2-7; D is unresolved. The CDR3 is 13 residues long. Trimming stripped 5 bases from V and 0 bases from J, with 8 bases between. CDR3 nucleotide sequence: TGTGCCAGCAGTAAAGGGCCCTCCTACGAGCAGTACTTC. Amino acid sequence: CASSKGPSYEQYF.

This chain connects TRBV28 to TRBJ2-7; 11 bases are shared with TRBD1. Unmatched junction bases numbered 11, after V lost 6 bases and J lost 7 bases. This CDR3 is built from 15 residues. In germline, CDR1 is MDHEN, CDR2 SYDVKM. Here the CDR3 reads CASSLPGQGVLEQYF. The CDR3 DNA reads as TGTGCCAGCAGCCTACCGGGACAGGGGGTTTTAGAGCAGTACTTC.